This TCR beta chain was captured by sequencing in a study of human T cells and chemical hapten exposure. There are many counts of this clonotype. Unfractionated whole blood was the source from which total RNA was extracted. As the library was built, unique molecular identifiers were attached to individual cDNA molecules. TCRdb re-derived calls from the 5' RACE reads in MiXCR, one entry per CDR3 protein. The data hold about 80,000 distinct CDR3 sequences, with 6% to 8.5% observed a single time. The CDR3 is 14 residues long. CDR1 and CDR2 from the germline V gene are SGHTA and FQGNSA. The V end lost 5 bases, the J end lost 2 bases, and 11 bases lay between the germline ends.

The rearrangement joins TRBV7-2 to TRBJ2-3; D ambiguous. The receptor was isolated from a male donor in good health. The CDR3 sequence is CASSPLTTTDTQYF. The CDR3 DNA reads as TGTGCCAGCAGCCCCCTCACCACCACAGATACGCAGTATTTT.